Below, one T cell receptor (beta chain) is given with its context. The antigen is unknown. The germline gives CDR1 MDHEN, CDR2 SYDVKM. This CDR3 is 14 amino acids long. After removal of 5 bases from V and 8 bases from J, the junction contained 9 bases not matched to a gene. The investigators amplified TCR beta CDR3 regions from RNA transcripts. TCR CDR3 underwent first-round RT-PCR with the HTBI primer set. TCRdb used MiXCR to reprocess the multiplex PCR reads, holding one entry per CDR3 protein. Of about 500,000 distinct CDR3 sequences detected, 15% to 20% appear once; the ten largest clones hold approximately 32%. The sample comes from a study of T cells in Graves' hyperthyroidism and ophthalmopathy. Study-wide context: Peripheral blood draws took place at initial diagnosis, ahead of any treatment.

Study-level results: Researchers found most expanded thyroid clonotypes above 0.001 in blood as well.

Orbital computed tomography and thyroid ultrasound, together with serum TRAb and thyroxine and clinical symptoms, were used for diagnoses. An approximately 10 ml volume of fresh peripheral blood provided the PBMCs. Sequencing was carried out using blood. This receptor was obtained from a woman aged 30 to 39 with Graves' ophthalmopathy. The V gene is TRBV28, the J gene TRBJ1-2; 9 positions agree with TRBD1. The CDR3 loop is CASSIQQGAQGYTF. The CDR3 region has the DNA TGTGCCAGCAGTATCCAACAGGGGGCTCAAGGCTACACCTTC.